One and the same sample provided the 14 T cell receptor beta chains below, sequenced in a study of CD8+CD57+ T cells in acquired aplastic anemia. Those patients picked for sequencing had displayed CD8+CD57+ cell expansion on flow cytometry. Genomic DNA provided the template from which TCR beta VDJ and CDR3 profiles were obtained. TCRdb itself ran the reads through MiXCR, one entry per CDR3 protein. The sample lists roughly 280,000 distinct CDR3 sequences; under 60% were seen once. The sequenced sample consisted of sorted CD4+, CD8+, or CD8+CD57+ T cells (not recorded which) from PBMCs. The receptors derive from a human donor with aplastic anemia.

The CDR3 reads CASSYGTGGNNSPLHF. CDR3 DNA sequence: TGTGCCAGCAGTTACGGGACAGGGGGCAATAATTCACCCCTCCACTTT. V is TRBV7-9 and J is TRBJ1-6; 12 positions match TRBD1. Germline loops: CDR1 SEHNR, CDR2 FQNEAQ (reference sequence). This CDR3 is 16 amino acids long. V was clipped by 6 bases and J by 5 bases; unmatched bases: 5. Complete variable domain (other parts from reference TRBV7-9 and TRBJ1-6): DTGVSQNPRHKITKRGQNVTFRCDPISEHNRLYWYRQTLGQGPEFLTYFQNEAQLEKSRLLSDRFSAERPKGSFSTLEIQRTEQGDSAMYLCASSYGTGGNNSPLHFGNGTRLTVT.

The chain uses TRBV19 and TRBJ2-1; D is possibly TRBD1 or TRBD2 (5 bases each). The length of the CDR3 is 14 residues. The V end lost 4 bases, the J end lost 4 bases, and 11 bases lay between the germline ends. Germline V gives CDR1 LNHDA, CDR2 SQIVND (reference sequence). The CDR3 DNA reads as TGTGCCAGTAGTACGGGACCCATATACAATGAGCAGTTCTTC. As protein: CASSTGPIYNEQFF.

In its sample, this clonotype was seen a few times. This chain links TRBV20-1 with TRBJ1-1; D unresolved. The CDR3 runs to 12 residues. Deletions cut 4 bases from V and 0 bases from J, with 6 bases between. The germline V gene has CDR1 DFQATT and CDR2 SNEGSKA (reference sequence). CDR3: CSAMAMNTEAFF. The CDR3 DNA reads TGCAGTGCTATGGCAATGAACACTGAAGCTTTCTTT.

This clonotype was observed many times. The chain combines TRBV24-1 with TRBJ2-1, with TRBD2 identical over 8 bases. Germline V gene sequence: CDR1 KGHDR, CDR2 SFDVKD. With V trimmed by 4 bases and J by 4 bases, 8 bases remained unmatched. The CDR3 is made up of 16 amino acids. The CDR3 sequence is CATSDNREGRYNEQFF. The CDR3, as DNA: TGTGCCACCAGTGACAATCGGGAGGGCCGGTACAATGAGCAGTTCTTC.

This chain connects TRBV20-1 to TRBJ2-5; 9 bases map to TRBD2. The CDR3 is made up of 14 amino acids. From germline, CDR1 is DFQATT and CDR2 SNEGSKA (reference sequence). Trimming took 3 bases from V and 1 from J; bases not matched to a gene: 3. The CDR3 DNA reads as TGCAGTGCTAGTAGTAGCGGGGGCCAAGAGACCCAGTACTTC. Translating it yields CSASSSGGQETQYF.

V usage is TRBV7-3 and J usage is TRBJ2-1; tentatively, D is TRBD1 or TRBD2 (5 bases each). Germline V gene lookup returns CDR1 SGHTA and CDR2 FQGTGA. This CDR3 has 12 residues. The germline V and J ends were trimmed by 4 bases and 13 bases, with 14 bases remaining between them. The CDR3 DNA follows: TGTGCCAGCAGCTCCGAACCGGGGCCCCAGTTCTTC. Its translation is CASSSEPGPQFF.

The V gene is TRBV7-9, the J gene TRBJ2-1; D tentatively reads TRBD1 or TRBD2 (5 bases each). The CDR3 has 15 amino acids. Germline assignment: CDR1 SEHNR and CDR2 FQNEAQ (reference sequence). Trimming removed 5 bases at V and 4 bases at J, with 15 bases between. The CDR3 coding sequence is TGTGCCAGCAGCCGGAGACAGTCGGGATACAATGAGCAGTTCTTC. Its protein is CASSRRQSGYNEQFF.

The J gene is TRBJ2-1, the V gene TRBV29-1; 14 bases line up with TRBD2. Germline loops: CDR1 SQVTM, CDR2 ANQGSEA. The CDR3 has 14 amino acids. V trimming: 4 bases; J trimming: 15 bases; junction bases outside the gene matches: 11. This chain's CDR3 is CSVGGLAGADKRFF. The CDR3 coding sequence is TGCAGCGTTGGGGGACTAGCGGGGGCTGATAAGCGGTTCTTC.

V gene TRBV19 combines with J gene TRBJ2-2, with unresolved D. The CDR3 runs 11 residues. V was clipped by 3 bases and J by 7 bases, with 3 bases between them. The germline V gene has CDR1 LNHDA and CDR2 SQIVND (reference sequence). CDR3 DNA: TGTGCCAGTAGTATTGGCGGGGAGCTGTTTTTT. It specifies CASSIGGELFF.

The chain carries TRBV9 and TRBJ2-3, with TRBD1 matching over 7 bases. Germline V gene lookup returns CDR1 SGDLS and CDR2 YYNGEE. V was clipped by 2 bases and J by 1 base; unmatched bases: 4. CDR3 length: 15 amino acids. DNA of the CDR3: TGTGCCAGCAGCGTGGGACAGAAGGGCACAGATACGCAGTATTTT. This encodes CASSVGQKGTDTQYF.

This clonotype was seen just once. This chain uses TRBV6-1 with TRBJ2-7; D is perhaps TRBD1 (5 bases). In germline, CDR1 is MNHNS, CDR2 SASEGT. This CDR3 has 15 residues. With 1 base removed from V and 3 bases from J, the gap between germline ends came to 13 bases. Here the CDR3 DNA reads TGTGCCAGCAGTGAAGTAGTACAGGCAAGCTACGAGCAGTACTTC. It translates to CASSEVVQASYEQYF.

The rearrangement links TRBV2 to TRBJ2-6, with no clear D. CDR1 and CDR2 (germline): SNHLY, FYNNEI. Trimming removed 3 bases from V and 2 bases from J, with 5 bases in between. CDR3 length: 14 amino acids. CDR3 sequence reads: CASSEGTGANVLTF. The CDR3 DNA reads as TGTGCCAGCAGTGAGGGAACTGGGGCCAACGTCCTGACTTTC.

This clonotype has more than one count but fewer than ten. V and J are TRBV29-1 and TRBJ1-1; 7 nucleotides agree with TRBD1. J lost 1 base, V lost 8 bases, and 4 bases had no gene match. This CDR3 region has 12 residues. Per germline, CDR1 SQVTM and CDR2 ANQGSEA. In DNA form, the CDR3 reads TGCAGCTTTGGACAGGAGAACACTGAAGCTTTCTTT. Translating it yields CSFGQENTEAFF.

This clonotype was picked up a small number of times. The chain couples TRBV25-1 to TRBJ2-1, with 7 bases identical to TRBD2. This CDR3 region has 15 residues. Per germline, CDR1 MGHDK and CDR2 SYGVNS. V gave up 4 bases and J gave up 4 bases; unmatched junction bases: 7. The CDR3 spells CASSVGSGAYNEQFF. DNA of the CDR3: TGTGCCAGCAGTGTGGGGAGCGGGGCATACAATGAGCAGTTCTTC.